The present entry profiles one T cell receptor (beta chain) with its context. This clone was found a few times. The antigen it binds to is not known. A read error may produce the germline difference seen at one junction end. The germline V gene provides CDR1 ENHRY and CDR2 SYGVKD. From the cysteine up to the phenylalanine, the CDR3 has a length of 15 residues. Only the CDR3 region is kept as DNA, spanning 45 bases read in frame from base 1. These data belong to a study of metastatic and nonmetastatic thyroid tumors (TCRdb year 2020). In the study overall: The researchers compared repertoires between peripheral blood samples and tumor or nodule tissue samples from patients with malignant or benign thyroid disease. On the study overall, not on this receptor specifically: TCR beta diversity was reported as significantly higher in malignant tumors than in benign nodules, in both blood and tumor samples.

No treatment had been received by any patient before thyroid surgery. Using T-cell receptor beta sequencing, the study looked back at clinical samples from patients collected from the early 2010s to the late 2010s. Libraries were constructed by PCR. Sequencing took place on an Illumina HiSeq 4000. High-throughput sequencing was used to profile the TCR beta-chain CDR3 region of every patient. As for how the authors treated the data: A classifier to discriminate distant-metastatic papillary thyroid cancer patients was built from CDR3 differences across clinicopathological groups. To measure repertoire diversity the researchers used the Shannon index, while the Morisita-Horn index served to gauge how similar the tumor and blood repertoires were. The public reads were reanalyzed by TCRdb: fastp trimming at Q25, MiXCR alignment, in-frame beta chains only. TCRdb, not the original authors, processed these V and J calls. Across this sample there are 30,000 or so clones, with around 32% seen only once. The top ten hold 7.8% of the sample.

This chain joins TRBV10-3 to TRBJ2-3; TRBD1 is perhaps the D gene, given 6 matching bases. This sequence originates from a female donor with papillary thyroid cancer or a benign thyroid nodule (not recorded which). Some clones in this sample may be carry-over from other donors' samples. Sequenced input: blood. CDR3 protein: CDISVKGRGADTQYF. The bases are TGTGACATCAGTGTGAAGGGCAGGGGAGCAGATACGCAGTATTTT.